Listed here are 16 T cell receptor beta chains from one sample, sequenced in a study of Ad26.COV2.S vaccination and SARS-CoV-2 variants. Treatment specified: approximately 18 received Ad26.COV2.S at low or high dose, single or two shots; several received placebo; per-sample allocation not given. The study sampled participants on day 63 after the first vaccine or placebo injection. Some clones are missing from TCRdb's copy, which holds only in-frame ones; the method was immunoSEQ multiplex PCR. Of under 500,000 clones in the sample, over 80% were seen once. The sequenced sample was peripheral blood, obtained in a trial of Ad26.COV2.S vaccine versus placebo. The receptors were gathered from a person between 18 and 65 years old who received the Ad26.COV2.S COVID-19 vaccine or a placebo.

V and J are TRBV2 and TRBJ2-3; tentatively, D is TRBD2 (5 bases). Trimming cost V 0 bases and J 0 bases, with 10 bases left between them. This CDR3 has 16 amino acids. CDR1 is SNHLY, CDR2 FYNNEI, per germline. CDR3 loop: CASSEAGVDSTDTQYF. The CDR3 nucleotides read TGTGCCAGCAGTGAAGCCGGGGTTGACAGCACAGATACGCAGTATTTT.

The rearrangement uses TRBV11-2 and TRBJ1-1; unclear D gene. The germline CDR1 and CDR2 sequences are SGHAT and FQNNGV. Trimming took 5 bases from V and 6 from J, leaving 25 bases between them. This CDR3 spans 17 amino acids. The CDR3 is CASSRRRDSFSAAEAFF. In nucleotides, the CDR3 is TGTGCCAGCAGCCGTCGGAGGGATTCTTTCAGTGCGGCTGAAGCTTTCTTT.

This clone appeared once. The chain links TRBV7-6 to TRBJ2-3, with 7 bases matching TRBD1. The germline gives CDR1 SGHVS, CDR2 FNYEAQ. The CDR3 spans 16 residues. J gave up 0 bases and V 4 bases, and 7 bases lay outside the gene matches. DNA of the CDR3: TGTGCCAGCAGCTCAGGGGGATACGCTAGCACAGATACGCAGTATTTT. Translation gives CASSSGGYASTDTQYF.

With regard to this clone: This sample also contains other DNA sequences that code for the same CDR3. CDR3 in amino acids: CASSSGQGVYNEQFF. The CDR3 DNA reads as TGCGCCAGCAGCTCCGGACAGGGGGTTTACAATGAGCAGTTCTTC. The chain couples TRBV5-1 to TRBJ2-1; 10 nucleotides align to TRBD1. V shed 3 bases, J shed 4 bases, and the junction held 4 bases outside the gene matches. The CDR3 sequence is 15 residues long. Germline V gene data show CDR1 as SGHRS and CDR2 as YFSETQ.

This chain links TRBV28 with TRBJ2-7, with no clear D. The CDR3 covers 12 residues. Germline V gene data show CDR1 as MDHEN and CDR2 as SYDVKM. V lost 4 bases to trimming and J lost 3 bases, with 7 bases between them. The CDR3 region has the DNA TGTGCCAGCAGTTCACCGGGCTACGAGCAGTACTTC. Its translation: CASSSPGYEQYF.

The V and J genes are TRBV7-2 and TRBJ2-1, with TRBD2 identical over 7 bases. The V and J ends lost 1 base and 4 bases, in that order; junction bases with no gene match: 4. This CDR3 contains 15 residues. Germline V gives CDR1 SGHTA, CDR2 FQGNSA. The CDR3: CASSLGLGGYNEQFF. The CDR3 DNA reads TGTGCCAGCAGCTTAGGATTGGGGGGGTACAATGAGCAGTTCTTC.

CDR3 residues: CASSVGKGNNSPLHF. The CDR3, as DNA: TGTGCCAGCAGCGTAGGAAAGGGGAATAATTCACCCCTCCACTTT. V and J are TRBV9 and TRBJ1-6, with TRBD1 as a possible D gene (5 bases). Trimming took off 0 bases at V and 5 bases at J, with 9 bases between the two ends. CDR3 length: 15 residues. Germline V lookup: CDR1 SGDLS, CDR2 YYNGEE.

Note on this clone: One junction end disagrees with the germline gene, perhaps due to a read error. The V call is TRBV6-5, the J call TRBJ1-2; TRBD1 agrees at 9 bases. In germline, CDR1 is MNHEY, CDR2 SVGAGI. The CDR3 extends over 12 amino acids. The CDR3 reads CASRTGQGVQDF. The CDR3 DNA is TGTGCCAGCAGGACGGGACAGGGAGTTCAGGACTTC.

V is TRBV7-2 and J is TRBJ1-2; no clear D gene. With 4 bases removed from V and 6 bases from J, the gap between germline ends came to 15 bases. Germline assignment: CDR1 SGHTA and CDR2 FQGNSA. This CDR3 has 14 amino acids. DNA of the CDR3: TGTGCCAGCAGCTCTCGACCGGGTTTCAATGGCTACACCTTC. Protein sequence: CASSSRPGFNGYTF.

The chain combines TRBV20-1 with TRBJ1-5; 7 bases line up with TRBD1. CDR1 DFQATT and CDR2 SNEGSKA come from the germline V gene (reference sequence). There are 16 residues in the CDR3. With 3 bases clipped from V and 5 bases from J, the junction kept 13 bases outside the gene matches. The CDR3 DNA is TGCAGTGCTAGTGACAGGGTCCGCTTAACCGATCAGCCCCAGCATTTT. Amino acids: CSASDRVRLTDQPQHF.

Here the CDR3 reads CASSPRRGTTLGTDTQYF. The CDR3 coding sequence is TGTGCCAGCAGCCCACGTAGAGGGACAACATTGGGCACAGATACGCAGTATTTT. The chain joins TRBV6-2 or TRBV6-3 to TRBJ2-3; perhaps TRBD1 as D (6 bases). Germline CDR1 and CDR2: MNHEY and SVGEGT. V was shortened by 6 bases and J by 1 base, with 23 bases between the two germline ends. The CDR3 runs 18 residues.

The rearrangement uses TRBV5-1 and TRBJ1-1; D is unresolved. Deletions cut 0 bases from V and 0 bases from J, with 6 bases between. In germline, CDR1 is SGHRS, CDR2 YFSETQ. The CDR3 has 14 amino acids. The CDR3 bases are TGCGCCAGCAGCTTGGCGTCATTGAACACTGAAGCTTTCTTT. As protein: CASSLASLNTEAFF.

This rearrangement joins TRBV6-1 to TRBJ2-3; D not resolved. This CDR3 has 14 amino acids. Trimming removed 3 bases from V and 4 bases from J, with 11 bases in between. Looked up from germline, CDR1 is MNHNS and CDR2 is SASEGT. The CDR3 loop reads CASSDEGVADTQYF. CDR3 DNA: TGTGCCAGCAGTGACGAAGGTGTCGCAGATACGCAGTATTTT.

The chain couples TRBV4-1 to TRBJ1-4; D not certain. V was clipped by 0 bases and J by 11 bases, with 7 bases between them. Germline V lookup: CDR1 MGHRA, CDR2 YSYEKL. The CDR3 is 12 residues long. The CDR3 sequence is CASSQDAGKLFF. The CDR3 DNA sequence: TGCGCCAGCAGCCAAGACGCCGGGAAACTGTTTTTT.

This clone was seen a few times. This chain uses TRBV19 with TRBJ1-5; no firm D call. The V gene lost 3 bases and the J gene lost 6 bases, with 9 bases spanning the gap. This CDR3 has 13 amino acids. Germline lookup yields CDR1 LNHDA and CDR2 SQIVND (reference sequence). The CDR3 sequence: CASSIGGAQPQHF. DNA of the CDR3: TGTGCCAGTAGTATCGGAGGAGCTCAGCCCCAGCATTTT.

This rearrangement joins TRBV6-2 or TRBV6-3 to TRBJ1-5; D perhaps matches TRBD1 (5 bases). Trimming left V 4 bases short and J 6 bases short, with 13 bases between. The CDR3 contains 14 residues. Germline lookup yields CDR1 MNHEY and CDR2 SVGEGT. The CDR3 is CASSSGPPGQPQHF. The DNA of the CDR3 is TGTGCCAGCAGTTCGGGACCCCCAGGTCAGCCCCAGCATTTT.